Listed here are 29 T cell receptor beta chains from one sample, sequenced in a study of beta chain features in type 1 diabetes. All of the isolated RNA was reverse transcribed, so expressed TCRB transcripts were sequenced. Here immunoSEQ multiplex PCR was the method, and the copy in TCRdb shows in-frame clones only, minus some. The data hold 850,000 to 900,000 clones, with roughly 15% observed a single time. Source material: naive CD4+ T cells from blood. These receptors were taken from a woman younger than 30 in good health.

In DNA form, the CDR3 reads TGTGCCAGCAGCCAGGACAGGGGTGATGAAAAACTGTTTTTT. Amino acid sequence: CASSQDRGDEKLFF. The J gene is TRBJ1-4, the V gene TRBV5-5, with TRBD1 matching over 9 bases. This CDR3 has 14 amino acids. The V and J ends lost 4 bases and 6 bases, in that order; junction bases with no gene match: 4. CDR1 is SGHKS, CDR2 YYEKEE, per germline (reference sequence). Together with reference TRBV5-5 and TRBJ1-4, the CDR3 gives the full variable domain: DAGVTQSPTHLIKTRGQQVTLRCSPISGHKSVSWYQQVLGQGPQFIFQYYEKEERGRGNFPDRFSARQFPNYSSELNVNALLLGDSALYLCASSQDRGDEKLFFGSGTQLSVL.

There are a few counts of this clone. The J gene is TRBJ2-4, the V gene TRBV5-1; D not certain. CDR3 length equals 13 residues. Trimming cost V 3 bases and J 3 bases, with 7 bases left between them. Germline CDR1 and CDR2: SGHRS and YFSETQ. This CDR3 is CASSSGRKNIQYF. The CDR3 region has the DNA TGCGCCAGCAGCTCCGGGCGCAAAAACATTCAGTACTTC.

V is TRBV27 and J is TRBJ2-7, with TRBD2 as a possible D gene (5 bases). Germline V lookup: CDR1 MNHEY, CDR2 SMNVEV (reference sequence). Trimming stripped 1 base from V and 5 bases from J, with 12 bases between. CDR3 length: 14 amino acids. Here the CDR3 DNA reads TGTGCCAGCAGTTTATGGGCTAGCAACGACGAGCAGTACTTC. Amino acid sequence: CASSLWASNDEQYF.

This clone was picked up one time. The J gene is TRBJ2-5, the V gene TRBV4-2; 8 bases map to TRBD2. Trimming removed 0 bases from V and 5 bases from J; junction bases left unmatched: 8. Germline V gene sequence: CDR1 LGHNA, CDR2 YNFKEQ. The CDR3 has 16 amino acids. CDR3 nucleotide sequence: TGTGCCAGCAGCCAAGAAAGCGGGAGAATGGATGAGACCCAGTACTTC. Translated: CASSQESGRMDETQYF.

This clone was detected only a few times. The chain couples TRBV27 to TRBJ2-3; unclear D gene. V lost 1 base to trimming and J lost 4 bases, with 6 bases between them. This CDR3 contains 13 residues. Germline loops: CDR1 MNHEY, CDR2 SMNVEV (reference sequence). CDR3: CASSLLRSDTQYF. In DNA, the CDR3 is TGTGCCAGCAGTTTATTACGGTCAGATACGCAGTATTTT.

The CDR3 nucleotides read TGTGCCAGCAGCTTACTAGTCAGCGGGGGGGCAGAGACCCAGTACTTC. Residues: CASSLLVSGGAETQYF. The chain carries TRBV7-2 and TRBJ2-5, with 10 positions matching TRBD2. In germline, CDR1 is SGHTA, CDR2 FQGNSA. There are 16 residues in the CDR3. With 2 bases clipped from V and 4 bases from J, the junction kept 7 bases outside the gene matches.

V gene TRBV9 combines with J gene TRBJ1-2; D call uncertain. This CDR3 comprises 14 residues. CDR1 and CDR2 from the germline V gene are SGDLS and YYNGEE. Trimming removed 3 bases from V and 1 base from J, with 10 bases in between. CDR3 sequence: CASSAQVHNYGYTF. The CDR3 nucleotides read TGTGCCAGCAGCGCCCAAGTCCATAACTATGGCTACACCTTC.

On this clone: The sample contains more than one DNA sequence encoding this CDR3. The rearrangement links TRBV18 to TRBJ1-4; 11 positions agree with TRBD1. Looked up from germline, CDR1 is KGHSH and CDR2 is LQKENI. The CDR3 runs to 14 residues. The V and J ends lost 3 bases and 7 bases, in that order; junction bases with no gene match: 1. DNA for the CDR3: TGTGCCAGCTCACCGGGACAGGGGGGTGAAAAACTGTTTTTT. This encodes CASSPGQGGEKLFF.

This clone was counted a few times. This chain joins TRBV18 and TRBJ2-1; no clear D gene. The V end lost 4 bases, the J end lost 3 bases, and 7 bases lay between the germline ends. Germline assignment: CDR1 KGHSH and CDR2 LQKENI. The CDR3 runs 13 residues. The CDR3 reads CASSQLDYNEQFF. The CDR3 nucleotides read TGTGCCAGCTCACAATTAGACTACAATGAGCAGTTCTTC.

This chain joins TRBV7-2 and TRBJ2-7; 13 bases fit TRBD2. Germline V gives CDR1 SGHTA, CDR2 FQGNSA. CDR3 length: 19 residues. With 4 bases clipped from V and 1 base from J, the junction kept 13 bases outside the gene matches. The CDR3 bases are TGTGCCAGCAGCTCCCGTCGGACTAGCGGGAGTGTAGTTTCCTACGAGCAGTACTTC. Protein product: CASSSRRTSGSVVSYEQYF.

J is TRBJ1-2 and V is TRBV6-1; D may be TRBD1 (5 bases). This CDR3 is built from 14 residues. Between the trimmed V and J ends, which lost 2 bases and 5 bases, there was a span of 12 bases. From germline, CDR1 is MNHNS and CDR2 SASEGT. CDR3 sequence reads: CASSERGIRYGYTF. In DNA, the CDR3 is TGTGCCAGCAGTGAACGGGGGATTCGGTATGGCTACACCTTC.

This clone was seen a handful of times. The rearrangement joins TRBV7-2 to TRBJ2-5, with 9 bases identical to TRBD2. The V gene end was trimmed by 5 bases and the J gene end by 5 bases; junction bases not matched to a gene: 15. The germline V gene encodes CDR1 SGHTA and CDR2 FQGNSA. This CDR3 region has 17 residues. CDR3 sequence reads: CASSRGQVAGDGETQYF. The CDR3 DNA reads as TGTGCCAGCAGCCGGGGTCAAGTAGCGGGAGACGGCGAGACCCAGTACTTC.

The rearrangement uses TRBV11-1 and TRBJ2-2; possible D gene TRBD2, 5 bases. Trimming shortened V by 3 bases and J by 7 bases, and 6 bases separated the two germline ends. There are 12 residues in the CDR3. Per the germline V gene, CDR1 is SGHAT and CDR2 is FQDESV (reference sequence). CDR3 region: CASSFAGGELFF. The CDR3 DNA follows: TGTGCCAGCAGCTTCGCGGGCGGGGAGCTGTTTTTT.

This clone was picked up a small number of times. The chain couples TRBV11-2 to TRBJ2-3; unclear D gene. V lost 5 bases to trimming and J lost 2 bases, with 17 bases between them. The CDR3 is 16 residues long. Per germline, CDR1 SGHAT and CDR2 FQNNGV. The CDR3 protein is CASSTVLNRNTDTQYF. The CDR3 DNA follows: TGTGCCAGCAGCACCGTCCTGAATCGAAACACAGATACGCAGTATTTT.

This clone was seen a handful of times. This chain links TRBV21-1 with TRBJ2-5; the table gives TRBD2 as D, unverified against the DNA. TRBV21-1 is a pseudogene. This CDR3 region has 17 residues. CDR3 in amino acids: CASSPRGVAGRQETQYF. CDR3 bases: TGTGCCAGCAGCCCTAGAGGGGTAGCGGGAAGACAAGAGACCCAGTACTTC.

This clone has just a few counts. One end of the junction varies from germline; a read error may be responsible. CDR3 DNA: TGTGCCAGCAGCAAACTAGCGAACAAATTCGGAGGACTTTTT. Translation gives CASSKLANKFGGLF. V gene TRBV28 combines with J gene TRBJ2-2; 7 bases fit TRBD2. Germline V lookup: CDR1 MDHEN, CDR2 SYDVKM. The CDR3 has 14 residues.

The table lists this clone with a few counts. Other DNA sequences in the same sample also yield this CDR3. The chain uses TRBV18 and TRBJ2-2; weak D call: TRBD1 (5 bases). Germline CDR1 and CDR2: KGHSH and LQKENI. V was pared by 1 base and J by 3 bases, with 9 bases between. There are 15 residues in the CDR3. CDR3 region: CASSPRQGDTGELFF. The DNA of the CDR3 is TGTGCCAGCTCACCACGGCAGGGTGACACCGGGGAGCTGTTTTTT.

The rearrangement uses TRBV19 and TRBJ2-1; D remains unclear. CDR3 length equals 15 residues. V lost 6 bases and J lost 3, with 15 bases in between. Germline V gene data show CDR1 as LNHDA and CDR2 as SQIVND (reference sequence). CDR3 residues: CASRPPDFGYNEQFF. DNA for the CDR3: TGTGCCAGTAGGCCCCCAGACTTCGGCTACAATGAGCAGTTCTTC. Full variable domain (outside the CDR3, taken from reference TRBV19 and TRBJ2-1): DGGITQSPKYLFRKEGQNVTLSCEQNLNHDAMYWYRQDPGQGLRLIYYSQIVNDFQKGDIAEGYSVSREKKESFPLTVTSAQKNPTAFYLCASRPPDFGYNEQFFGPGTRLTVL.

V is TRBV10-3 and J is TRBJ2-2, with a weak D call TRBD2 (5 bases). Trimming removed 0 bases at V and 0 bases at J, with 11 bases between. The CDR3 sequence is 17 residues long. CDR1 is ENHRY, CDR2 SYGVKD, per germline. The DNA of the CDR3 is TGTGCCATCAGTGAGTCGTGGAGGACTCCGAACACCGGGGAGCTGTTTTTT. Translated: CAISESWRTPNTGELFF.

This clone was seen only a few times. The rearrangement joins TRBV10-3 to TRBJ2-1; D is uncertain. V gave up 6 bases and J gave up 7 bases, with 7 bases separating them. Germline V gives CDR1 ENHRY, CDR2 SYGVKD. The CDR3 spans 11 residues. The CDR3 sequence is CAISPQNEQFF. The CDR3 bases are TGTGCCATCAGCCCACAAAATGAGCAGTTCTTC.

The chain joins TRBV6-1 to TRBJ1-2; D is undetermined. This CDR3 contains 15 residues. The germline V gene has CDR1 MNHNS and CDR2 SASEGT. V dropped 8 bases and J dropped 4 bases, with 20 bases sitting between them. The chain's CDR3 is CASAVREPRIYGYTF. The CDR3 bases are TGTGCCAGCGCCGTTAGGGAACCGAGAATCTATGGCTACACCTTC.

This clone was counted only a few times. The chain has TRBV11-1 and TRBJ2-7; D not resolved. The CDR3 runs 12 residues. V lost 4 bases and J 4 bases, leaving 8 bases between the germline ends. CDR1 is SGHAT, CDR2 FQDESV, per germline (reference sequence). This chain's CDR3 is CASSSQTYEQYF. CDR3 coding DNA: TGTGCCAGCAGCTCACAGACGTACGAGCAGTACTTC.

The chain employs TRBV19 and TRBJ2-1, with D perhaps TRBD2 (5 bases). Germline V gene sequence: CDR1 LNHDA, CDR2 SQIVND (reference sequence). V lost 3 bases and J 0 bases, leaving 15 bases between the germline ends. This CDR3 is built from 17 residues. In DNA, the CDR3 is TGTGCCAGTAGTATTTTTGCGGGCCTGAGCTCCTACAATGAGCAGTTCTTC. Its protein is CASSIFAGLSSYNEQFF.

In its sample, this clone was seen a few times. This sequence joins TRBV4-3 and TRBJ2-7; TRBD2 agrees at 10 bases. The CDR3 has 17 residues. CDR1 is LGHNA and CDR2 is YSLEER in the germline V gene. The trim removed 2 bases at V and 6 bases at J, leaving 13 bases unmatched. The CDR3 protein is CASSQRTIAGGPIEQYF. CDR3 DNA: TGCGCCAGCAGCCAAAGAACGATAGCGGGAGGCCCCATCGAGCAGTACTTC.

This clone was seen only a few times. This chain links TRBV9 with TRBJ2-2, with D hard to call. The CDR3 loop spans 14 amino acids. Trimming removed 4 bases from V and 1 base from J, with 8 bases in between. Germline-derived CDR1 and CDR2 are SGDLS and YYNGEE. CDR3 region: CASSPRQNTGELFF. For the CDR3, the DNA is TGTGCCAGCAGCCCAAGACAGAACACCGGGGAGCTGTTTTTT.

The sample holds many counts of this clone. The rearrangement uses TRBV23-1 and TRBJ2-4; no reliable D call. TRBV23-1 counts as an open reading frame of uncertain function. The CDR3 has 15 amino acids. The V end lost 5 bases, the J end lost 0 bases, and 11 bases lay between the germline ends. CDR3 sequence: CASSSHRVAKNIQYF. The CDR3 nucleotides are TGCGCCAGCAGTTCCCACAGAGTAGCCAAAAACATTCAGTACTTC.

Concerning this clone: Compared with germline, one end of the junction differs, possibly owing to a read error. The chain links TRBV5-6 to TRBJ2-7; D may be TRBD2 (5 bases). CDR3 length equals 14 residues. Germline V gene sequence: CDR1 SGHDT, CDR2 YYEEEE. CDR3 amino acids: CAGSLSGPTYEQYF. As DNA, the CDR3 is TGTGCCGGCAGCTTGAGCGGACCTACCTACGAGCAGTACTTC.

V and J are TRBV6-6 and TRBJ2-7, with 8 positions matching TRBD2. CDR1 is MNHNY, CDR2 SVGAGI, per germline (reference sequence). CDR3 length equals 16 residues. The trim removed 2 bases at V and 0 bases at J, leaving 6 bases unmatched. For the CDR3, the DNA is TGTGCCAGCAGTTACGAGACGGGACTAGGCTCCTACGAGCAGTACTTC. It specifies CASSYETGLGSYEQYF.

The genes are TRBV19 and TRBJ1-2; no reliable D call. The germline V gene has CDR1 LNHDA and CDR2 SQIVND (reference sequence). Trimming shortened V by 4 bases and J by 5 bases, and 11 bases separated the two germline ends. CDR3 length: 13 amino acids. The CDR3, as DNA: TGTGCCAGTAGTAGAGACGGAACATATGGCTACACCTTC. Translation: CASSRDGTYGYTF.